The source of this T cell receptor (beta chain) is a study of CXCR3-negative and CXCR3-positive naive CD8 T cells. Study findings and constraints: Cryopreserved cells partially lost CXCR3 expression, and fresh PBMCs were used in most assays.

This CDR3 is built from 15 residues. CDR1 and CDR2 (germline): MNHEY, SVGAGI. Naive CD8+ T lymphocytes were specified as CD45RO-CCR7+CD27+CD95-. The method, 5' RACE with UMI labels, was used to prepare the TRB cDNA libraries. TCRdb re-called the 5' RACE reads; one entry per CDR3 protein, DNA not given. Its table lists around 26,000 distinct CDR3 sequences. On this clonotype: The antigen is unknown.

The chain joins TRBV6-5 to TRBJ2-5; TCRdb reports TRBD1, a call that lacks DNA to check it against. Source material: naive CXCR3- CD8+ T cells from blood. Subset denoted: CD45RO-CCR7+CD27+CD95- naive CD8+ T cells lacking CXCR3 (TNR3-). This receptor was identified in a human donor in good health. Some clones in this sample may be carry-over from other donors' samples. This chain's CDR3 is CASSYSRGREQTQYF.